This T cell receptor (beta chain) is from a study of identical twins. Study-level points and caveats: Twins shared out-of-frame alpha sequences with excess low generation probability. Out-of-frame TCR alpha sharing observed in monozygotic twins exceeded model estimates.

A universal primer site was created by template switching, with the cDNA bearing unique molecular identifiers. Via MiXCR, TCRdb re-called the 5' RACE reads, giving one row per CDR3 protein. The sample has about 530,000 distinct CDR3 sequences, 20% to 25% seen once; the top ten hold 0.45% to 0.5%. All donors were healthy Caucasians. This clonotype was detected many times. What it binds is unknown. Germline-derived CDR1 and CDR2 are KGHSH and LQKENI. Deletions cut 3 bases from V and 0 bases from J, with 3 bases between. There are 14 residues in the CDR3. The sample was also reused in another study, on yellow fever vaccine responses in identical twins.

The sample comprised CD4+ T cells sorted from blood. The clonotype comes from a woman younger than 35 in good health. The chain recombines TRBV18 with TRBJ2-6; no clear D. In nucleotides, the CDR3 is TGTGCCAGCTCACCGTCCTCTGGGGCCAACGTCCTGACTTTC. As protein: CASSPSSGANVLTF.